The following is a T cell receptor beta chain sequence with its context. Germline loops: CDR1 SGHDN, CDR2 FVKESK. This CDR3 region has 14 residues. Trimming cost V 5 bases and J 7 bases; bases outside gene matches: 5. The data derive from a study of blood T cell repertoires in COVID-19. Study details: Sources were T cells, B-cell-depleted T cells, or PBMCs; the material itself was cDNA or gDNA.

Under the authors' procedure: For nucleated cells, counts were estimated from reference gene primer amplification. Repertoires were generated with immunoSEQ multiplex PCR, while TCRdb's copy carries only in-frame clones and drops some. For V, J and clone size, that table is used; D and trimming come from the DNA. The sample gives about 280,000 clones, about 85% of which show up once; roughly 14% is in the top ten. This chain uses TRBV14 with TRBJ1-6; TRBD1 matches 7 bases. Sequencing used peripheral blood. The TCR was taken from a human donor in a cohort sampled during active COVID-19. DNA for the CDR3: TGTGCCAGCAGCGTTGGGACAGCCAATTCACCCCTCCACTTT. This sequence encodes CASSVGTANSPLHF. The full variable domain, completed using reference TRBV14 and TRBJ1-6, is EAGVTQFPSHSVIEKGQTVTLRCDPISGHDNLYWYRRVMGKEIKFLLHFVKESKQDESGMPNNRFLAERTGGTYSTLKVQPAELEDSGVYFCASSVGTANSPLHFGNGTRLTVT.